This T cell receptor beta chain was sequenced during a study of post-analysis software for immune sequencing data. About the study: Recorded subtypes: relapsing-remitting, secondary progressive, progressive-relapsing; some patients unannotated. Whole-study findings and limits: A handful of TRBV segments were significantly more frequent in patients than in controls. TRBV5-6, TRBV5-1 and TRBV20-1 were among these segments. The authors found that F measure strongly co-clustered same-batch samples. Diversity measured as normalized Chao1 was significantly lower in multiple sclerosis patients than in controls.

With 4 bases removed from V and 5 bases from J, the gap between germline ends came to 21 bases. The CDR3 has 16 amino acids. Per the germline V gene, CDR1 is SGHRS and CDR2 is YFSETQ. This clonotype was counted at least ten times. Antigen specificity is unknown. Unique molecular identifiers had been added to the TCR beta cDNA libraries. TCRdb itself ran the PCR reads through MiXCR, one entry per CDR3 protein. The data contain about 540,000 distinct CDR3 sequences, under 40% of them singletons. The J gene is TRBJ2-5, the V gene TRBV5-1; D perhaps matches TRBD2 (5 bases). The sequenced material came from blood. The sequence was obtained from a girl under 18 with multiple sclerosis. The CDR3 bases are TGCGCCAGCAGCCCCTACCTGGCGGGTACTATGGAGACCCAGTACTTC. This codes for CASSPYLAGTMETQYF.